The 18 T cell receptor beta chains presented below share a single source sample, sequenced in a study of blood T cell repertoires in COVID-19. The repertoire was sequenced with immunoSEQ multiplex PCR; TCRdb's copy has only in-frame clones and lacks some. The sample holds a few hundred thousand clones, approximately 85% seen once. The sample was peripheral blood. These receptors were taken from a human donor with COVID-19, enrolled during active disease. The donor label of this sample is uncertain.

The J gene is TRBJ2-5, the V gene TRBV18; weak D call: TRBD1 (5 bases). V was shortened by 2 bases and J by 3 bases, with 7 bases between the two germline ends. This CDR3 has 13 residues. Germline CDR1 and CDR2: KGHSH and LQKENI. As DNA, the CDR3 is TGTGCCAGCTCACCATCAGGGAAAGAGACCCAGTACTTC. This gives the protein CASSPSGKETQYF. Drawing the rest from reference TRBV18 and TRBJ2-5, the complete variable domain is NAGVMQNPRHLVRRRGQEARLRCSPMKGHSHVYWYRQLPEEGLKFMVYLQKENIIDESGMPKERFSAEFPKEGPSILRIQQVVRGDSAAYFCASSPSGKETQYFGPGTRLLVL.

This chain uses TRBV27 with TRBJ1-6, with 10 bases aligning to TRBD1. Germline CDR1 reads MNHEY; CDR2 reads SMNVEV (reference sequence). V lost 5 bases, J lost 6 bases, and 10 bases stayed unmatched. The CDR3 extends over 17 amino acids. The CDR3 here is CASSPDRGRLLNSPLHF. In DNA form, the CDR3 reads TGTGCCAGCAGTCCCGACAGGGGGCGCTTGCTTAATTCACCCCTCCACTTT.

This clone was counted a single time. The chain uses TRBV2 and TRBJ2-1, with 8 bases matching TRBD1. Germline V gene lookup returns CDR1 SNHLY and CDR2 FYNNEI. CDR3 length equals 15 residues. V lost 6 bases and J lost 7; bases outside the gene matches: 11. CDR3 protein: CASRTQTGAGNEQFF. The DNA for the CDR3 is TGTGCCAGCAGGACCCAGACAGGGGCCGGTAATGAGCAGTTCTTC.

The chain has TRBV5-4 and TRBJ2-1; 7 nucleotides line up with TRBD2. Losses at the gene ends were 0 bases for V and 7 bases for J; bases not matched to a gene: 10. Germline-derived CDR1 and CDR2 are SGHNT and YYREEE (reference sequence). The CDR3 sequence is 16 residues long. In nucleotides, the CDR3 is TGTGCCAGCAGCTTGGAGCTAGCGGCCTCCGCGAATGAGCAGTTCTTC. It encodes CASSLELAASANEQFF.

The chain links TRBV6-2 or TRBV6-3 to TRBJ2-7; 11 bases agree with TRBD1. CDR3 length equals 14 residues. V was clipped by 2 bases and J by 3 bases; unmatched bases: 0. Germline V CDR1 and CDR2: MNHEY, SVGEGT. CDR3 nucleotide sequence: TGTGCCAGCAGTTACGGGACAGGGGGCTACGAGCAGTACTTC. Its translation: CASSYGTGGYEQYF.

DNA for the CDR3: TGTGCCAGCATGAGGGCTACCGGAAACACCATATATTTT. It encodes CASMRATGNTIYF. V gene TRBV28 combines with J gene TRBJ1-3; D not resolved. The length of the CDR3 is 13 residues. The germline V and J ends were trimmed by 7 bases and 4 bases, with 11 bases remaining between them. Germline V gives CDR1 MDHEN, CDR2 SYDVKM.

This clone was recorded only once. The gene calls are TRBV30 and TRBJ1-1; 10 bases map to TRBD1. The length of the CDR3 is 16 residues. CDR1 and CDR2 from the germline V gene are GTSNPN and SVGIG (reference sequence). V gave up 3 bases and J gave up 6 bases; unmatched junction bases: 13. CDR3 loop: CAWSLAWGTGAPEAFF. CDR3 coding DNA: TGTGCCTGGAGCCTAGCCTGGGGGACAGGGGCACCTGAAGCTTTCTTT.

The J gene is TRBJ2-1, the V gene TRBV5-1; 8 bases align to TRBD1. The CDR3 extends over 14 amino acids. With 4 bases clipped from V and 5 bases from J, the junction kept 5 bases outside the gene matches. Per germline, CDR1 SGHRS and CDR2 YFSETQ. CDR3 coding DNA: TGCGCCAGCAGCGTGACAGGGGACCACAATGAGCAGTTCTTC. This sequence encodes CASSVTGDHNEQFF.

V usage is TRBV28 and J usage is TRBJ2-3; D unclear. Germline lookup yields CDR1 MDHEN and CDR2 SYDVKM. Trimming pared 3 bases from V and 8 bases from J, leaving 3 bases between. The CDR3 contains 10 residues. This chain's CDR3 is CASSFVTQYF. The CDR3 DNA reads TGTGCCAGCAGTTTCGTTACGCAGTATTTT.

The chain joins TRBV5-1 to TRBJ2-3, with D unclear. In germline, CDR1 is SGHRS, CDR2 YFSETQ. The CDR3 runs to 15 residues. Trimming pared 1 base from V and 6 bases from J, leaving 15 bases between. CDR3 region: CASSLWRITPDTQYF. Here the CDR3 DNA reads TGCGCCAGCAGCTTGTGGCGGATAACCCCCGATACGCAGTATTTT. Using reference TRBV5-1 and TRBJ2-3 for the parts outside the CDR3, the full variable domain is KAGVTQTPRYLIKTRGQQVTLSCSPISGHRSVSWYQQTPGQGLQFLFEYFSETQRNKGNFPGRFSGRQFSNSRSEMNVSTLELGDSALYLCASSLWRITPDTQYFGPGTRLTVL.

J is TRBJ1-5 and V is TRBV6-5; D remains ambiguous. The CDR3 length is 14 residues. CDR1 and CDR2 (germline): MNHEY, SVGAGI. The V gene lost 1 base and the J gene lost 6 bases, with 10 bases spanning the gap. The CDR3 loop is CASSYYSGSQPQHF. CDR3 bases: TGTGCCAGCAGTTACTATTCCGGGAGTCAGCCCCAGCATTTT.

The CDR3 region is CATRKGDRRAEAFF. CDR3 coding DNA: TGTGCCACCAGAAAGGGGGACCGAAGGGCTGAAGCTTTCTTT. The rearrangement links TRBV6-5 to TRBJ1-1; D may be TRBD1 (6 bases). The CDR3 has 14 amino acids. Trimming cost V 10 bases and J 6 bases, with 21 bases left between them. Germline V gene sequence: CDR1 MNHEY, CDR2 SVGAGI.

The gene calls are TRBV19 and TRBJ2-7, with a tentative D call TRBD1 (5 bases). The CDR3 totals 12 residues. CDR1 is LNHDA, CDR2 SQIVND, per germline (reference sequence). With 5 bases removed from V and 0 bases from J, the gap between germline ends came to 5 bases. The CDR3 reads CASSGASYEQYF. CDR3 nucleotide sequence: TGTGCCAGTAGTGGGGCCTCCTACGAGCAGTACTTC. Full variable domain (missing parts from reference TRBV19 and TRBJ2-7): DGGITQSPKYLFRKEGQNVTLSCEQNLNHDAMYWYRQDPGQGLRLIYYSQIVNDFQKGDIAEGYSVSREKKESFPLTVTSAQKNPTAFYLCASSGASYEQYFGPGTRLTVT.

The chain joins TRBV19 to TRBJ1-4, with TRBD1 identical over 8 bases. CDR3 length equals 17 residues. Germline lookup yields CDR1 LNHDA and CDR2 SQIVND (reference sequence). V lost 2 bases and J lost 4; bases outside the gene matches: 9. The chain's CDR3 is CASSIHRTGKDNEKLFF. The CDR3 bases are TGTGCCAGTAGTATACACAGGACAGGGAAGGATAATGAAAAACTGTTTTTT.

The chain is built from TRBV6-5 and TRBJ2-7; TRBD1 agrees at 7 bases. From germline, CDR1 is MNHEY and CDR2 SVGAGI. This CDR3 contains 13 residues. With V trimmed by 6 bases and J by 2 bases, 4 bases remained unmatched. Here the CDR3 reads CASSLGTAYEQYF. DNA of the CDR3: TGTGCCAGCAGCTTAGGGACAGCCTACGAGCAGTACTTC.

The chain recombines TRBV6-2 or TRBV6-3 with TRBJ1-1; 8 nucleotides match TRBD1. Germline assignment: CDR1 MNHEY and CDR2 SVGEGT. The junction had 7 bases not matched to a gene; V was cut back by 2 bases and J by 2 bases. The CDR3 runs to 16 residues. The CDR3 sequence: CASSYGAGGPNTEAFF. CDR3 DNA sequence: TGTGCCAGCAGTTACGGTGCAGGGGGCCCCAACACTGAAGCTTTCTTT.

This clone was detected a few times. The rearrangement uses TRBV2 and TRBJ1-6; TRBD1 might be the D (5 bases). Per the germline V gene, CDR1 is SNHLY and CDR2 is FYNNEI. Between the trimmed V and J ends, which lost 11 bases and 1 base, there was a span of 12 bases. There are 14 residues in the CDR3. CDR3 region: CAGTPGSYNSPLHF. The CDR3 coding sequence is TGTGCCGGAACCCCAGGGTCCTATAATTCACCCCTCCACTTT.

The rearrangement uses TRBV28 and TRBJ1-5, with D possibly TRBD1 on 5 matching bases. V was pared by 9 bases and J by 2 bases, with 14 bases between. The CDR3 consists of 14 residues. The germline gives CDR1 MDHEN, CDR2 SYDVKM. This CDR3 is CASFDRSGNQPQHF. The CDR3 DNA reads as TGTGCCAGTTTCGACAGAAGTGGCAATCAGCCCCAGCATTTT.